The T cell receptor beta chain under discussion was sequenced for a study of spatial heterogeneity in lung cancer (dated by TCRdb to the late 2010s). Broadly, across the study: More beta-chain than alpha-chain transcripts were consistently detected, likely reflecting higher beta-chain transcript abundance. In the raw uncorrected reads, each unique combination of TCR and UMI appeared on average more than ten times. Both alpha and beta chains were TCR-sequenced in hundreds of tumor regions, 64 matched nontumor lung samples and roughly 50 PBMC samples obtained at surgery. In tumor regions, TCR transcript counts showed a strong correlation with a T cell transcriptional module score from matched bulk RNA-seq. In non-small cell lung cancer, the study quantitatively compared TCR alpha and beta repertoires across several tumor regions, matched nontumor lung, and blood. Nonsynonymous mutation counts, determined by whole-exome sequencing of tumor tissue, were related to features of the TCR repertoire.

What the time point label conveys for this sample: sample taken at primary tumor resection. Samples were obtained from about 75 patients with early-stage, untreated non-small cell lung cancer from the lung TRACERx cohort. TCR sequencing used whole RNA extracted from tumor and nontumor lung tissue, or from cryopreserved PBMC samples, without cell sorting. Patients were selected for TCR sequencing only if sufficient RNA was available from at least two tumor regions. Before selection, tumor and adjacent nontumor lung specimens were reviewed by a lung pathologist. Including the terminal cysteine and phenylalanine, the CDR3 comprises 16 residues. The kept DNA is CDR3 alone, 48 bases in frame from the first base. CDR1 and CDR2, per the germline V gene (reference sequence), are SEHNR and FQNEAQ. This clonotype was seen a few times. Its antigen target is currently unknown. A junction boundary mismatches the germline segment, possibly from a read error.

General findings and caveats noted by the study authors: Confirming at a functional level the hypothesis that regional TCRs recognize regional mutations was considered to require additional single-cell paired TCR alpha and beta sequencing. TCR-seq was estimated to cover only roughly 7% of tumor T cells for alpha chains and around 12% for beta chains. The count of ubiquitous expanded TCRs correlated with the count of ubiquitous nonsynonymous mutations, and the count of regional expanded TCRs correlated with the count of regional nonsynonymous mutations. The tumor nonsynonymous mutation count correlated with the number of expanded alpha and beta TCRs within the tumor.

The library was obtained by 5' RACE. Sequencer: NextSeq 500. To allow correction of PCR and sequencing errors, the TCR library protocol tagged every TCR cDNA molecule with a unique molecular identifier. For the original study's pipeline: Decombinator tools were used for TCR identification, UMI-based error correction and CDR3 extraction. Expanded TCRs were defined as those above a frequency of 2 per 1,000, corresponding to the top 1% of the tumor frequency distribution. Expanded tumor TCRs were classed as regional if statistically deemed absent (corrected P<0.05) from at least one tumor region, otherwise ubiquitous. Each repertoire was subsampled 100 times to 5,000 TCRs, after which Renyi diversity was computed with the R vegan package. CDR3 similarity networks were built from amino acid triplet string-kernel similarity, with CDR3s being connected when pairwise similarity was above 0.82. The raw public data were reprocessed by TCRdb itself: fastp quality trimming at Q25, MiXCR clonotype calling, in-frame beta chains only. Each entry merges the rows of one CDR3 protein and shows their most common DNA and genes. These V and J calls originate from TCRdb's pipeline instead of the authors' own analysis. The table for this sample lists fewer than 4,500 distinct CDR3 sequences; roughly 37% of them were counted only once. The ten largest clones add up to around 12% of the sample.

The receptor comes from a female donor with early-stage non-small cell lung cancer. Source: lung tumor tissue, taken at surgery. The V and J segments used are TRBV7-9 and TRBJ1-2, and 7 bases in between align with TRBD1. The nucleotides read TGTGCCAGCACCTTATCCTCCGGGACAGTCCTTTATGGCTACACCTTC. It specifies CASTLSSGTVLYGYTF.